The source of this T cell receptor beta chain is a study of shared clonotypes between healthy human individuals. The method was immunoSEQ multiplex PCR; TCRdb's version includes in-frame clones alone and lacks a portion of them. The table lists some 530,000 clones, 81% of them singletons. All donors were Caucasian adults living in Nashville, Tennessee. In unsorted samples, genomic DNA was obtained using roughly 99 million PBMCs. Concerning this clone: A far larger clone is a single base away, which makes a read error likely.

Material: PBMCs. The TCR was taken from a woman in her thirties or forties in good health. Some clones in this sample may be carry-over from other donors' samples.

The CDR3 DNA reads TGTGCCTGGAGTGTAGGGGGTGACTATAGCAATCAGCCCCAGTATTTT. It encodes CAWSVGGDYSNQPQYF. The V call is TRBV30, the J call TRBJ1-5, with D possibly matching TRBD1 (6 bases). Near its end, the DNA agrees better with TRBJ2-3, so the J call may be wrong. The germline gives CDR1 GTSNPN, CDR2 SVGIG (reference sequence). The CDR3 loop spans 16 amino acids.